These 22 T cell receptor beta chains originate from one sample sequenced in a study of T cell responses to AZD1222 COVID-19 vaccine (dated by TCRdb to the early 2020s). Library prep was done by the immunoSEQ multiplex PCR assay. This is the immuneACCESS table as TCRdb keeps it, with only in-frame sequences that have V and J called. A part of the clones is gone; compared with another copy, unresolved V genes explain less than half, and the rest is unexplained. For this sample the table gives about 150,000 clones, of which about 87% were detected only once. The ten largest clones represent 8% to 10% of the sample. What the time point label conveys for this sample: about 28 days (+/-7) after the second vaccine dose. The source material was peripheral blood, sampled 28 days after the second AZD1222 dose. The receptors come from an adult who received the AZD1222 COVID-19 vaccine.

This clone has only a few counts. The rearrangement links TRBV5-6 to TRBJ2-2; 8 nucleotides agree with TRBD2. The trim removed 4 bases at V and 6 bases at J, leaving 11 bases unmatched. This CDR3 has 16 amino acids. Per the germline V gene, CDR1 is SGHDT and CDR2 is YYEEEE. CDR3 sequence: CASSRELLTSAGELFF. Written as DNA, the CDR3 is TGTGCCAGCAGCCGAGAGCTTTTGACTAGCGCCGGGGAGCTGTTTTTT.

This chain uses TRBV11-3 with TRBJ2-5; D possibly matches TRBD1 or TRBD2 (5 bases each). Germline loops: CDR1 SGHNT, CDR2 YENEEA. V was trimmed by 1 base and J by 2 bases, leaving 11 bases between them. This CDR3 is built from 15 residues. CDR3 loop: CASSLGGRTQETQYF. In DNA, the CDR3 is TGTGCCAGCAGCTTAGGGGGACGGACACAAGAGACCCAGTACTTC.

The chain is built from TRBV7-3 and TRBJ1-2, with a weak D call TRBD1 (5 bases). CDR1 is SGHTA and CDR2 is FQGTGA in the germline V gene. The CDR3 sequence is 13 residues long. Trimming took 3 bases from V and 6 from J, leaving 11 bases between them. The CDR3: CASSFEQVHGYTF. For the CDR3, the DNA is TGTGCCAGCAGCTTCGAACAGGTCCATGGCTACACCTTC.

The rearrangement links TRBV3-1 (or the pseudogene TRBV3-2) to TRBJ2-7; TRBD1 might be the D (6 bases). Germline loops: CDR1 LGHDT, CDR2 YNNKEL (reference sequence). Trimming took off 1 base at V and 3 bases at J, with 13 bases between the two ends. The CDR3 extends over 15 amino acids. CDR3 loop: CASSQGTGPFYEQYF. The CDR3 DNA follows: TGTGCCAGCAGCCAAGGAACAGGGCCCTTCTACGAGCAGTACTTC.

This chain connects TRBV12-3 or TRBV12-4 to TRBJ1-2; D gene unclear. V was trimmed by 2 bases and J by 5 bases, leaving 9 bases between them. The CDR3 covers 13 residues. CDR3 amino acids: CASSLISKYGYTF. CDR3 DNA: TGTGCCAGCAGTTTAATATCCAAATATGGCTACACCTTC.

The CDR3 sequence: CASSLTAGVIYEQYF. The CDR3 bases are TGTGCCAGCAGCTTAACGGCGGGAGTTATCTACGAGCAGTACTTC. The chain uses TRBV7-3 and TRBJ2-7; TRBD2 matches 7 bases. Germline lookup yields CDR1 SGHTA and CDR2 FQGTGA. V trimming: 0 bases; J trimming: 3 bases; junction bases outside the gene matches: 5. The CDR3 covers 15 residues.

The CDR3 here is CASSSRVTSGLGANVLTF. The CDR3 nucleotides read TGTGCCAGTAGTAGCAGAGTGACTAGCGGACTTGGGGCCAACGTCCTGACTTTC. V gene TRBV19 combines with J gene TRBJ2-6; 9 bases map to TRBD2. The germline gives CDR1 LNHDA, CDR2 SQIVND (reference sequence). CDR3 length equals 18 residues. Trimming removed 4 bases from V and 3 bases from J; junction bases left unmatched: 10.

As for this clone: One end of the junction fails to match germline, which may point to a read error. Distinct nucleotide sequences in the sample also encode this CDR3. The V and J genes are TRBV5-1 and TRBJ2-6, with TRBD1 as a possible D gene (6 bases). This CDR3 comprises 15 residues. Per germline, CDR1 SGHRS and CDR2 YFSETQ. Here the CDR3 DNA reads TGCGCCAGCAGCCCCCAGGGGTCTGGGGCCAACGTCCTGACCTTC. This gives the protein CASSPQGSGANVLTF.

V is TRBV19 and J is TRBJ2-1; 7 nucleotides match TRBD2. After removal of 9 bases from V and 5 bases from J, the junction contained 10 bases not matched to a gene. This CDR3 spans 14 amino acids. Germline V gene lookup returns CDR1 LNHDA and CDR2 SQIVND (reference sequence). The CDR3 region is CASGRRAQNNEQFF. CDR3 in DNA: TGTGCCAGCGGGAGGAGGGCCCAGAACAATGAGCAGTTCTTC.

The chain has TRBV10-3 and TRBJ2-2; no definite D call. Trimming shortened V by 9 bases and J by 5 bases, and 13 bases separated the two germline ends. CDR3 length: 13 amino acids. CDR1 and CDR2 from the germline V gene are ENHRY and SYGVKD. The CDR3 nucleotides read TGTGCCATATCCCCAAAAGGGACCGGGGAGCTGTTTTTT. Translated, it gives CAISPKGTGELFF.

The V call is TRBV2, the J call TRBJ1-2; the D gene is possibly TRBD1 (6 bases). There are 13 residues in the CDR3. Per the germline V gene, CDR1 is SNHLY and CDR2 is FYNNEI. V was pared by 5 bases and J by 2 bases, with 9 bases between. As DNA, the CDR3 is TGTGCCAGCAGTCGGACAGTCAACTATGGCTACACCTTC. Its translation is CASSRTVNYGYTF.

This chain links TRBV4-1 with TRBJ2-1; the D gene is possibly TRBD2 (5 bases). The CDR3 contains 15 residues. Germline V gene sequence: CDR1 MGHRA, CDR2 YSYEKL. V was shortened by 3 bases and J by 6 bases, with 15 bases between the two germline ends. The CDR3 sequence: CASSQGSALPNEQFF. CDR3 DNA sequence: TGCGCCAGCAGCCAGGGTAGCGCCCTCCCCAATGAGCAGTTCTTC.

J is TRBJ2-7 and V is TRBV5-5; D unclear. This CDR3 is built from 12 residues. The V end lost 0 bases, the J end lost 4 bases, and 5 bases lay between the germline ends. Germline loops: CDR1 SGHKS, CDR2 YYEKEE (reference sequence). The DNA of the CDR3 is TGTGCCAGCAGCTTGGGTAATTACGAGCAGTACTTC. It codes for CASSLGNYEQYF.

The chain carries TRBV7-6 and TRBJ2-3; 7 bases are a match to TRBD2. The CDR3 is made up of 16 amino acids. The ends lost 1 base at V and 0 bases at J; junction bases unmatched: 4. Germline CDR1 is SGHVS and CDR2 is FNYEAQ. For the CDR3, the DNA is TGTGCCAGCAGCTTAGTAGGCGGGGGTAGCACAGATACGCAGTATTTT. It is translated as CASSLVGGGSTDTQYF.

This clone was counted a single time. This chain uses TRBV2 with TRBJ2-1, with 12 positions matching TRBD2. The CDR3 spans 15 residues. Germline-derived CDR1 and CDR2 are SNHLY and FYNNEI. J gave up 6 bases and V 7 bases, and 7 bases lay outside the gene matches. The CDR3 DNA is TGTGCCAGCAATCCGACTAGCGGGAGTCCCAATGAGCAGTTCTTC. It translates to CASNPTSGSPNEQFF. The variable domain in full, completed from reference TRBV2 and TRBJ2-1, reads EPEVTQTPSHQVTQMGQEVILRCVPISNHLYFYWYRQILGQKVEFLVSFYNNEISEKSEIFDDQFSVERPDGSNFTLKIRSTKLEDSAMYFCASNPTSGSPNEQFFGPGTRLTVL.

V usage is TRBV2 and J usage is TRBJ1-2, with a tentative D call TRBD1 (5 bases). The V end lost 6 bases, the J end lost 3 bases, and 14 bases lay between the germline ends. In germline, CDR1 is SNHLY, CDR2 FYNNEI. This CDR3 has 14 amino acids. CDR3 in DNA: TGTGCCAGCAGCTTGCAGGGATACGACTATGGCTACACCTTC. Encoded protein: CASSLQGYDYGYTF.

The chain joins TRBV27 to TRBJ1-4; TRBD1 matches at 8 bases. Trimming at V came to 4 bases and at J to 5 bases, leaving 6 bases not matched to a gene. Germline CDR1 and CDR2: MNHEY and SMNVEV (reference sequence). CDR3 size: 15 residues. The DNA for the CDR3 is TGTGCCAGCAGTTCCTTACAGGGGGGGAATGAAAAACTGTTTTTT. It codes for CASSSLQGGNEKLFF. The full variable domain, completed using reference TRBV27 and TRBJ1-4, is EAQVTQNPRYLITVTGKKLTVTCSQNMNHEYMSWYRQDPGLGLRQIYYSMNVEVTDKGDVPEGYKVSRKEKRNFPLILESPSPNQTSLYFCASSSLQGGNEKLFFGSGTQLSVL.

This clone has a handful of counts. The chain combines TRBV28 with TRBJ2-1; 8 nucleotides agree with TRBD2. This CDR3 has 14 amino acids. V lost 6 bases, J lost 5 bases, and 6 bases stayed unmatched. Germline CDR1 is MDHEN and CDR2 is SYDVKM. CDR3 loop: CASRPGGWDNEQFF. The CDR3, as DNA: TGTGCCAGCAGGCCGGGGGGGTGGGACAATGAGCAGTTCTTC.

The chain joins TRBV10-3 to TRBJ2-7; weak D call: TRBD1 (6 bases). Germline-derived CDR1 and CDR2 are ENHRY and SYGVKD. With 5 bases removed from V and 4 bases from J, the gap between germline ends came to 12 bases. CDR3 length: 13 amino acids. This CDR3 reads CAISPGQAYEQYF. The CDR3 region has the DNA TGTGCCATCAGTCCGGGACAAGCATACGAGCAGTACTTC.

Notes on this clone: It is likely a read error: a sequence one base away is far more abundant. The V call is TRBV5-4, the J call TRBJ2-7; 11 nucleotides line up with TRBD2. V shed 1 base, J shed 5 bases, and the junction held 5 bases outside the gene matches. Germline V CDR1 and CDR2: SGHNT, YYREEE (reference sequence). CDR3 size: 15 residues. Here the CDR3 DNA reads TGTGCCAGCAGCTTGACTAGCGGGAGTTTCGACGAGCAGTACTTC. This gives the protein CASSLTSGSFDEQYF. Based on the CDR3 plus reference TRBV5-4 and TRBJ2-7, the full variable domain is ETGVTQSPTHLIKTRGQQVTLRCSSQSGHNTVSWYQQALGQGPQFIFQYYREEENGRGNFPPRFSGLQFPNYSSELNVNALELDDSALYLCASSLTSGSFDEQYFGPGTRLTVT.

This rearrangement joins TRBV24-1 to TRBJ1-2; 9 bases match TRBD1. The CDR3 is 13 residues long. Germline V gene lookup returns CDR1 KGHDR and CDR2 SFDVKD. V lost 6 bases to trimming and J lost 7 bases; unmatched junction nucleotides: 5. CDR3 in amino acids: CATSQDRGGGYTF. DNA of the CDR3: TGTGCCACCAGTCAGGACAGGGGCGGTGGCTACACCTTC.

The genes are TRBV28 and TRBJ1-2, with D unresolved. Looked up from germline, CDR1 is MDHEN and CDR2 is SYDVKM. With 6 bases removed from V and 3 bases from J, the gap between germline ends came to 5 bases. This CDR3 has 11 amino acids. The CDR3 nucleotides are TGTGCCAGCAGCCGGGACTATGGCTACACCTTC. It yields the protein CASSRDYGYTF.